This T cell receptor (beta chain) was sequenced for a study of human T cells and chemical hapten exposure. MiXCR, run by TCRdb on the 5' RACE reads, gives a single entry per CDR3 protein. The sample shows about 81,000 distinct CDR3 sequences, roughly 7.7% of them seen only once. Blood, whole and unfractionated, served as the source for total RNA extraction. With 4 bases clipped from V and 4 bases from J, the junction kept 8 bases outside the gene matches. This CDR3 is built from 15 residues. V is TRBV12-3 or TRBV12-4 and J is TRBJ1-2; 8 bases fit TRBD1. The clonotype comes from a male donor in good health. The CDR3 reads CASSSNPRGPYGYTF. In DNA, the CDR3 is TGTGCCAGCAGTTCAAACCCCAGGGGGCCCTATGGCTACACCTTC.